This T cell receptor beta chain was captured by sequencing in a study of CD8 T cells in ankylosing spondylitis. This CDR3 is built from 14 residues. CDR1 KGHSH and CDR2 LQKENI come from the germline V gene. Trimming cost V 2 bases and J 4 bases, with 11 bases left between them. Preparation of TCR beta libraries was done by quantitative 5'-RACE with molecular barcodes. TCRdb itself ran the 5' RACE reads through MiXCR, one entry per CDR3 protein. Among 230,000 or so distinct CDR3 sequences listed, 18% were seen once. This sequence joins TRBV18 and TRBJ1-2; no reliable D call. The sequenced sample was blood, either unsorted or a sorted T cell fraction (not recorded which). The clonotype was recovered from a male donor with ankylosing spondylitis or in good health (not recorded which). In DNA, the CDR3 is TGTGCCAGCTCACCAAGCCGCCTCTTCTATGGCTACACCTTC. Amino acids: CASSPSRLFYGYTF.